These 11 T cell receptor beta chains came from one sample sequenced in a study of response to subunit inactivated influenza vaccine. TCRdb re-derived calls from the RT-PCR reads in MiXCR, one entry per CDR3 protein. The table has around 580,000 distinct CDR3 sequences, about an eighth seen once. The sequencing here drew on PBMCs from blood, taken on the day of vaccination. Receptors originate from a man between 45 and 60 years old who received an inactivated influenza vaccine.

The chain recombines TRBV4-1 with TRBJ2-7; D may correspond to TRBD1 or TRBD2 (5 bases each). The ends were cut back, 4 bases at V and 0 bases at J, with 10 bases in the middle. Germline V gene data show CDR1 as MGHRA and CDR2 as YSYEKL. The CDR3 has 14 amino acids. CDR3 in DNA: TGCGCCAGCAGCCGGGACGTTATCTCCTACGAGCAGTACTTC. Translating it yields CASSRDVISYEQYF.

This rearrangement joins TRBV7-8 to TRBJ2-5; D gene unclear. The V end lost 2 bases, the J end lost 1 base, and 8 bases lay between the germline ends. The CDR3 totals 14 residues. Germline CDR1 is SGHVS and CDR2 is FQNEAQ. The CDR3: CASSLQFPQETQYF. The DNA of the CDR3 is TGTGCCAGCAGCTTACAGTTCCCCCAAGAGACCCAGTACTTC.

The gene calls are TRBV6-2 or TRBV6-3 and TRBJ2-3; D gene ambiguous. V shed 7 bases and J shed 0 bases, with 20 bases lying between them. Germline CDR1 and CDR2: MNHEY and SVGEGT. This CDR3 has 17 residues. CDR3 sequence reads: CASNDPKGSLSTDTQYF. The CDR3 bases are TGTGCCAGCAACGACCCTAAGGGCTCCCTTAGCACAGATACGCAGTATTTT.

This chain links TRBV4-1 with TRBJ2-7; 8 positions match TRBD2. V shed 0 bases and J 3 bases; nucleotides not matched to a gene: 10. Germline V lookup: CDR1 MGHRA, CDR2 YSYEKL. CDR3 size: 17 residues. Here the CDR3 reads CASSQDGLREGYYEQYF. The CDR3 region has the DNA TGCGCCAGCAGCCAAGATGGTCTTCGGGAGGGTTACTACGAGCAGTACTTC.

The chain is built from TRBV7-2 and TRBJ1-1; D is undetermined. Deletions cut 3 bases from V and 2 bases from J, with 7 bases between. CDR3 length: 13 residues. The germline CDR1 and CDR2 sequences are SGHTA and FQGNSA. The CDR3 DNA reads as TGTGCCAGCAGCTTCCAGCCTAACACTGAAGCTTTCTTT. It translates to CASSFQPNTEAFF.

The genes are TRBV3-1 and TRBJ2-1; 11 bases map to TRBD2. The germline V gene encodes CDR1 LGHDT and CDR2 YNNKEL (reference sequence). There are 18 residues in the CDR3. Trimming removed 1 base from V and 8 bases from J; junction bases left unmatched: 13. In DNA, the CDR3 is TGTGCCAGCAGCCAAGCCATAGTCGGACTAGCGGGCAACGATGAGCAGTTCTTC. This sequence encodes CASSQAIVGLAGNDEQFF.

This clonotype was counted a few times. The genes are TRBV3-1 and TRBJ2-1, with 9 bases identical to TRBD1. The CDR3 spans 16 residues. Losses at the gene ends were 1 base for V and 8 bases for J; bases not matched to a gene: 9. CDR1 LGHDT and CDR2 YNNKEL come from the germline V gene (reference sequence). The CDR3 sequence: CASSQGGGTGFHEQFF. CDR3 DNA sequence: TGTGCCAGCAGCCAAGGAGGGGGGACAGGGTTCCATGAGCAGTTCTTC.

This clonotype was counted only a few times. V usage is TRBV6-5 and J usage is TRBJ2-7; weak D call: TRBD1 (5 bases). The CDR3 is made up of 18 amino acids. Trimming shortened V by 0 bases and J by 3 bases, and 21 bases separated the two germline ends. From germline, CDR1 is MNHEY and CDR2 SVGAGI. The CDR3 sequence is CASSYSGKNYRRYYEQYF. For the CDR3, the DNA is TGTGCCAGCAGTTACTCGGGGAAGAACTACAGGAGATACTACGAGCAGTACTTC.

The V call is TRBV29-1, the J call TRBJ2-7; the match to TRBD1 covers 7 bases. CDR3 length equals 13 residues. V dropped 6 bases and J dropped 4; count of bases not matched to a gene: 9. The germline gives CDR1 SQVTM, CDR2 ANQGSEA. The CDR3 loop is CSVGKKQGYEQYF. In DNA form, the CDR3 reads TGCAGCGTGGGGAAAAAACAGGGGTACGAGCAGTACTTC.

The chain combines TRBV12-3 or TRBV12-4 with TRBJ2-7; D is possibly TRBD1 (6 bases). The CDR3 consists of 14 residues. V was shortened by 7 bases and J by 4 bases, with 17 bases between the two germline ends. The CDR3 DNA reads as TGTGCCAGCACCTTACAGGGAACACGGTACGAGCAGTACTTC. Its protein product is CASTLQGTRYEQYF.

This clonotype was counted many times. The chain carries TRBV12-3 or TRBV12-4 and TRBJ2-1; 8 bases align to TRBD2. This CDR3 region has 15 residues. With V trimmed by 3 bases and J by 4 bases, 5 bases remained unmatched. As DNA, the CDR3 is TGTGCCAGCAGTTTTGCGGGAGGTAAATACAATGAGCAGTTCTTC. This encodes CASSFAGGKYNEQFF.